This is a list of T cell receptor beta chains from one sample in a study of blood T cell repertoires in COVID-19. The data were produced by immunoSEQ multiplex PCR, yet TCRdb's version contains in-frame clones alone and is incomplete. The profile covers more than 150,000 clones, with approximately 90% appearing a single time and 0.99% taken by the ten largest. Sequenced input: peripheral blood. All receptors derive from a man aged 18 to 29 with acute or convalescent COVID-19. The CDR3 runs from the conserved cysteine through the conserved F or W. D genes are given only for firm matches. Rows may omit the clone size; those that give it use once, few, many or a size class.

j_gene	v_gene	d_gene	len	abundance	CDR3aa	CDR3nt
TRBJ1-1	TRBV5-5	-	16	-	CASSRDLGFMNTEAFF	TGTGCCAGCAGCCGGGACTTAGGCTTTATGAACACTGAAGCTTTCTTT
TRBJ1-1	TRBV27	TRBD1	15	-	CASSRNRDRGRRGFF	TGTGCCAGCAGCCGAAATCGGGACAGGGGCCGACGAGGGTTCTTT
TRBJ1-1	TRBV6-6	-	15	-	CASSTLGGGNTEAFF	TGTGCCAGCAGCACCCTTGGGGGAGGGAACACTGAAGCTTTCTTT
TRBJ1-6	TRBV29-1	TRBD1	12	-	CSVGDSNSPLHF	TGCAGCGTTGGGGACAGTAATTCACCCCTCCACTTT
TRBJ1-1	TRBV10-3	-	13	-	CAISGGTGNVAFF	TGTGCCATCAGTGGAGGTACAGGGAATGTAGCTTTCTTT
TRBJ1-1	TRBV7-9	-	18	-	CASSFVQAGLYRGTEAFF	TGTGCCAGCAGCTTCGTTCAGGCAGGACTTTACCGGGGGACTGAAGCTTTCTTT
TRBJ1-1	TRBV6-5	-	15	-	CASSRRTEPNTEAFF	TGTGCCAGCAGTCGACGGACAGAACCAAACACTGAAGCTTTCTTT
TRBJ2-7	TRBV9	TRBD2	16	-	CASSPGLAGGAYEQYF	TGTGCCAGCAGTCCCGGTCTGGCGGGGGGCGCCTACGAGCAGTACTTC
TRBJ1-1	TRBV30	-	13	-	CAWHRTMNTEAFF	TGTGCCTGGCACCGCACAATGAACACTGAAGCTTTCTTT
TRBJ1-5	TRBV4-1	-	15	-	CASSQDVRVNQPQHF	TGCGCCAGCAGCCAAGATGTCAGGGTCAATCAGCCCCAGCATTTT
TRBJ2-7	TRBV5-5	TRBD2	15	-	CASSLGTSGGYEQYF	TGTGCCAGCAGCTTGGGGACTAGCGGGGGCTACGAGCAGTACTTC
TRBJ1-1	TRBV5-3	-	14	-	CARSLGQAVAEAFF	TGTGCCAGAAGCTTGGGACAGGCCGTCGCTGAAGCTTTCTTT
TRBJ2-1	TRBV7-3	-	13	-	CASSLIGGNEQFF	TGTGCCAGCAGCTTAATAGGGGGCAATGAGCAGTTCTTC
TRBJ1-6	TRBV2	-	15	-	CASRPLKAANSPLHF	TGTGCCAGCAGACCACTCAAAGCGGCTAATTCACCCCTCCACTTT
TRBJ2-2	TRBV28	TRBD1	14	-	CASGGTGVTGELFF	TGTGCCAGCGGAGGAACAGGGGTCACCGGGGAGCTGTTTTTT
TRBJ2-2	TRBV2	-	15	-	CASSVRRLNTGELFF	TGTGCCAGCAGTGTGCGCAGGCTGAACACCGGGGAGCTGTTTTTT
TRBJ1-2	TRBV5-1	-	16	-	CASSPTIGGDFDGYTF	TGCGCCAGCAGCCCTACCATTGGGGGGGACTTTGATGGCTACACCTTC
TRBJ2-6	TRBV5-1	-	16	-	CASSQRGVSGANVLTF	TGCGCCAGCAGCCAGCGCGGCGTATCTGGGGCCAACGTCCTGACTTTC
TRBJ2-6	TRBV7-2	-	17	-	CASSLEGGLSGANVLTF	TGTGCCAGCAGCTTAGAAGGTGGGCTCTCCGGGGCCAACGTCCTGACTTTC
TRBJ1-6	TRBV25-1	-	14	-	CASSPLGRNSPLHF	TGTGCCAGCAGCCCCTTGGGCAGAAATTCACCCCTCCACTTT
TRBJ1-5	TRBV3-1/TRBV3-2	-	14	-	CASSQGHSNQPQHF	TGTGCCAGCAGCCAAGGACACAGCAATCAGCCCCAGCATTTT
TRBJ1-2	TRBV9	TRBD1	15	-	CASSPRDRGPHGYTF	TGTGCCAGCAGCCCCCGGGACAGGGGGCCTCATGGCTACACCTTC
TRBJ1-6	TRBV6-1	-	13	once	CASSEVAGSPLHF	TGTGCCAGCAGTGAAGTGGCAGGTTCACCCCTCCACTTT
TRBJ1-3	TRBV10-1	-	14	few	CASSENSSGNTIYF	TGCGCCAGCAGTGAGAACAGCTCTGGAAACACCATATATTTT
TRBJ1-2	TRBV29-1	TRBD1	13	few	CSVLTGEKYGYTF	TGCAGCGTACTGACAGGGGAAAAGTATGGCTACACCTTC
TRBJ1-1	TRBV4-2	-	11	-	CASSVHNEAFF	TGTGCCAGCAGCGTACATAATGAAGCTTTCTTT
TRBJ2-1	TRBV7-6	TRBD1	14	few	CASSSGQGRNEQFF	TGTGCCAGCAGCTCGGGACAGGGGAGGAATGAGCAGTTCTTC
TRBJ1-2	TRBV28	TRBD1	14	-	CASSRQGTNYGYTF	TGTGCCAGCAGCCGACAGGGGACTAACTATGGCTACACCTTC
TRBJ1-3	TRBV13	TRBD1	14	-	CASSPQGAGNTIYF	TGTGCCAGCAGCCCACAGGGGGCTGGAAACACCATATATTTT
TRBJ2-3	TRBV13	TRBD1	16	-	CASSLRTGKVTDTQYF	TGTGCCAGCAGCTTGAGGACAGGGAAGGTCACAGATACGCAGTATTTT
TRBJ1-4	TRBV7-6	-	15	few	CASSEMSGLDEKLFF	TGTGCCAGCAGCGAGATGTCGGGGTTGGATGAAAAACTGTTTTTT
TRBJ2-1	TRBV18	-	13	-	CASSKQAYNEQFF	TGTGCCAGCTCAAAACAGGCCTACAATGAGCAGTTCTTC
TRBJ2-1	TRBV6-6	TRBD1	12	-	CASRRQGSEQFF	TGTGCCAGCAGACGACAGGGTTCTGAGCAGTTCTTC
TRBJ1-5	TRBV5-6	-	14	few	CASSRRDMGQPQHF	TGTGCCAGCAGCCGCCGGGACATGGGGCAGCCCCAGCATTTT
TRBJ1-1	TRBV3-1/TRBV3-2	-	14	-	CASSQAYAREGAFF	TGTGCCAGCAGCCAAGCCTACGCCAGGGAAGGAGCTTTCTTT
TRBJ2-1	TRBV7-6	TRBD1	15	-	CASSFFETGGNEQFF	TGTGCCAGCAGCTTTTTTGAGACAGGGGGCAATGAGCAGTTCTTC
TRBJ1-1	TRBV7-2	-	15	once	CASSLGLVYRSEAFF	TGTGCCAGCAGCTTAGGTCTCGTGTACCGGTCTGAAGCTTTCTTT
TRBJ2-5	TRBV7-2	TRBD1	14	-	CASTQGVGLETQYF	TGTGCCAGCACACAGGGGGTCGGTTTAGAGACCCAGTACTTC
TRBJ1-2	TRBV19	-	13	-	CASSMGRTYGYTF	TGTGCCAGTAGTATGGGGAGAACCTATGGCTACACCTTC
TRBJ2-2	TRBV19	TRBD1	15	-	CASSIRGGDTGELFF	TGTGCCAGTAGTATCAGAGGGGGCGACACCGGGGAGCTGTTTTTT
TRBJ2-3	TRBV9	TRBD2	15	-	CASSVLAGITDTQYF	TGTGCCAGCAGCGTTCTAGCGGGGATCACAGATACGCAGTATTTT
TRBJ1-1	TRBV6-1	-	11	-	CASSEGTRAFF	TGTGCCAGCAGTGAAGGAACGAGAGCTTTCTTT
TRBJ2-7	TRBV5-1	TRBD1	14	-	CASSPGTGSGEQYF	TGCGCCAGCAGCCCTGGGACAGGGTCCGGTGAGCAGTACTTC
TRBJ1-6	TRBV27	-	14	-	CASTKQGTNSPLHF	TGTGCCAGCACCAAACAGGGAACGAATTCACCCCTCCACTTT
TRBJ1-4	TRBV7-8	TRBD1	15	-	CASSLVDRGSEKLFF	TGTGCCAGCAGCTTAGTGGACAGGGGATCTGAAAAACTGTTTTTT
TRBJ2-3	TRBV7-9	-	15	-	CASSLYSGRIDTQYF	TGTGCCAGCAGCTTGTATTCGGGGAGGATAGATACGCAGTATTTT
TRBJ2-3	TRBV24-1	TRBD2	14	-	CATAGGPGSDTQYF	TGTGCCACCGCGGGGGGGCCTGGATCAGATACGCAGTATTTT
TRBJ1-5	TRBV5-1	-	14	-	CASSARGGDQPQHF	TGCGCCAGCAGTGCTCGGGGTGGTGATCAGCCCCAGCATTTT
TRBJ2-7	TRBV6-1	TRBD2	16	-	CASSDGGLVITHEQYF	TGTGCCAGCAGTGATGGGGGACTAGTTATAACCCACGAGCAGTACTTC
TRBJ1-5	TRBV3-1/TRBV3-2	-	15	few	CASSQDPGRYQPQHF	TGTGCCAGCAGCCAAGATCCAGGGAGGTATCAGCCCCAGCATTTT
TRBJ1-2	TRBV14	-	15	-	CASSQDKQANLGYTF	TGTGCCAGCAGCCAAGATAAACAGGCGAATCTCGGGTACACCTTC
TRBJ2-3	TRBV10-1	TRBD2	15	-	CASSVTSGGTDTQYF	TGCGCCAGCAGTGTGACTAGCGGGGGCACAGATACGCAGTATTTT
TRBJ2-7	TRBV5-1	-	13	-	CASSLDAAYEQYF	TGCGCCAGCAGCTTGGACGCGGCCTACGAGCAGTACTTC
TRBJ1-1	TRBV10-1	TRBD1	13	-	CAVQGAVGTEAFF	TGCGCCGTGCAGGGGGCAGTGGGGACTGAAGCTTTCTTT
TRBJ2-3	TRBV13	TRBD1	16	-	CASSTDRVLWTDTQYF	TGTGCCAGCAGCACCGACAGGGTTCTGTGGACAGATACGCAGTATTTT